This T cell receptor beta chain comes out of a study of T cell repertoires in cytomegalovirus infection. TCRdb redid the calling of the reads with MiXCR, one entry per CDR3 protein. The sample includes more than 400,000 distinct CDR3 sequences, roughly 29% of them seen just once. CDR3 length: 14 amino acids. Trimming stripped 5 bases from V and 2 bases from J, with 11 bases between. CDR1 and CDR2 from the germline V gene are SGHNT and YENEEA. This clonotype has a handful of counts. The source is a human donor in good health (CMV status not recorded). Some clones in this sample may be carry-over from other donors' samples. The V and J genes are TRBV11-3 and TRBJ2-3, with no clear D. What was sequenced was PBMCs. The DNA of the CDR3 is TGTGCCAGCAGCGTTGTGAAGTCCACAGATACGCAGTATTTT. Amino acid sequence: CASSVVKSTDTQYF.